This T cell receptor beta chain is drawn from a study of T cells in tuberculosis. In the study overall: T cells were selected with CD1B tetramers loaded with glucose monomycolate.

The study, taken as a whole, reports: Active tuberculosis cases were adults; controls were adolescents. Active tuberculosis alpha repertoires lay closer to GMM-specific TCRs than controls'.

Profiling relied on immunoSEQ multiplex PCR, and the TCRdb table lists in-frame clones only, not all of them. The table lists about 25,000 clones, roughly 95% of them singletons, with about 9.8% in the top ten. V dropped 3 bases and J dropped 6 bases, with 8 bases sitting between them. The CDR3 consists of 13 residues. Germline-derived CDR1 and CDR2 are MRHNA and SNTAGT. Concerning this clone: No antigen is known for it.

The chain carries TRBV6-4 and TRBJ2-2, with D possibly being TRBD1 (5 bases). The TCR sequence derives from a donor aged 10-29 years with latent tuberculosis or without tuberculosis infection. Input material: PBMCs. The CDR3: CASSEGHSGELFF. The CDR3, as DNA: TGTGCCAGCAGTGAGGGGCACTCCGGGGAGCTGTTTTTT.